Shown below are 29 T cell receptor beta chains from a single sample sequenced in a study of regulatory T cells in long-lasting Graves disease. Relying on iRepertoire HTBI primers and Arm-PCR of CDR3 regions, the team built TCR beta libraries. TCRdb re-called the multiplex PCR reads through MiXCR, storing one row per CDR3 protein. The sample has a few hundred thousand distinct CDR3 sequences, under 20% seen once. The time point is: newly diagnosed GD, antithyroid drugs for less than 3 months. The TCR library used RNA extracted from PBMCs. These records were also assigned to another study, of T cells in Graves' hyperthyroidism and ophthalmopathy.

Sequenced here: peripheral blood mononuclear cells (PBMCs), sampled at new diagnosis, from a patient treated with antithyroid drugs. The receptors were sampled from a young woman with Graves disease.

The rearrangement uses TRBV2 and TRBJ1-1; the D is unclear. The V gene lost 6 bases and the J gene lost 6 bases, with 20 bases spanning the gap. Germline V gives CDR1 SNHLY, CDR2 FYNNEI. There are 15 residues in the CDR3. This CDR3 reads CASRLNQVGNAEAFF. As DNA, the CDR3 is TGTGCCAGCAGACTAAATCAGGTGGGAAACGCTGAAGCTTTCTTT.

This clonotype has at least ten counts. The V and J genes are TRBV11-2 and TRBJ2-5; D uncertain. CDR1 and CDR2 (germline): SGHAT, FQNNGV. V was clipped by 2 bases and J by 4 bases, with 8 bases between them. The CDR3 has 13 amino acids. CDR3 DNA: TGTGCCAGCAGCTTAAATGCCAGAGAGACCCAGTACTTC. It specifies CASSLNARETQYF. The whole variable domain, remainder taken from reference TRBV11-2 and TRBJ2-5, is EAGVAQSPRYKIIEKRQSVAFWCNPISGHATLYWYQQILGQGPKLLIQFQNNGVVDDSQLPKDRFSAERLKGVDSTLKIQPAKLEDSAVYLCASSLNARETQYFGPGTRLLVL.

J is TRBJ2-5 and V is TRBV3-1; D possibly corresponds to TRBD1 (5 bases). This CDR3 is 14 amino acids long. Deletions cut 0 bases from V and 9 bases from J, with 14 bases between. The germline gives CDR1 LGHDT, CDR2 YNNKEL (reference sequence). The CDR3 nucleotides are TGTGCCAGCAGCCAAGATGGCAGGGCTAGGGCCCAGTACTTC. This encodes CASSQDGRARAQYF.

This clonotype was counted many times. V is TRBV20-1 and J is TRBJ2-3; tentatively, D is TRBD2 (5 bases). This CDR3 contains 15 residues. The V end lost 1 base, the J end lost 2 bases, and 13 bases lay between the germline ends. CDR1 and CDR2 from the germline V gene are DFQATT and SNEGSKA (reference sequence). For the CDR3, the DNA is TGCAGTGCTAGAGGTCAAGCGGTTAACACAGATACGCAGTATTTT. Encoded protein: CSARGQAVNTDTQYF.

The V gene is TRBV12-3 or TRBV12-4, the J gene TRBJ2-7, with D tentatively TRBD2 (5 bases). V was pared by 6 bases and J by 0 bases, with 12 bases between. The CDR3 is 14 residues long. The CDR3 DNA is TGTGCCAGCAGGGCGGGTTGGAGCTCCTACGAGCAGTACTTC. This codes for CASRAGWSSYEQYF.

This clonotype has only a few counts. The J gene is TRBJ1-3, the V gene TRBV20-1; possible D gene TRBD1, 5 bases. The CDR3 covers 14 residues. V was pared by 6 bases and J by 3 bases, with 15 bases between. Germline V gene sequence: CDR1 DFQATT, CDR2 SNEGSKA (reference sequence). The CDR3 protein is CSAPSRENGNTIYF. Here the CDR3 DNA reads TGCAGTGCCCCCAGCAGGGAAAATGGAAACACCATATATTTT.

This clonotype was counted at least ten times. This chain links TRBV9 with TRBJ2-1; D uncertain. The CDR3 has 15 residues. Germline assignment: CDR1 SGDLS and CDR2 YYNGEE. The V gene lost 0 bases and the J gene lost 5 bases, with 12 bases spanning the gap. CDR3 sequence: CASSVAPDTDNEQFF. The CDR3 DNA reads TGTGCCAGCAGCGTAGCACCGGATACAGACAATGAGCAGTTCTTC.

V gene TRBV6-1 combines with J gene TRBJ1-1; unclear D gene. CDR3 length: 17 residues. Germline CDR1 and CDR2: MNHNS and SASEGT. Trimming stripped 3 bases from V and 4 bases from J, with 21 bases between. For the CDR3, the DNA is TGTGCCAGCAGTGAGGTAGGGCCAAGCGTCATGAGCACTGAAGCTTTCTTT. Its translation is CASSEVGPSVMSTEAFF.

DNA for the CDR3: TGTGCCAGCAGTTACCGCCTCTCCTACGAGCAGTACTTC. This encodes CASSYRLSYEQYF. The chain is built from TRBV6-9 and TRBJ2-7; D ambiguous. The CDR3 covers 13 residues. Looked up from germline, CDR1 is MNHGY and CDR2 is SVAAGI. Deletions cut 3 bases from V and 0 bases from J, with 6 bases between.

This clonotype came up many times. The gene calls are TRBV28 and TRBJ1-1; the match to TRBD1 covers 11 bases. Germline V gene sequence: CDR1 MDHEN, CDR2 SYDVKM. The junction had 14 bases not matched to a gene; V was cut back by 7 bases and J by 4 bases. The CDR3 runs 17 residues. The CDR3 spells CASITPRTGGSGTEAFF. The DNA for the CDR3 is TGTGCCAGCATCACCCCCCGGACAGGGGGCTCGGGCACTGAAGCTTTCTTT.

Only one count was recorded for this clonotype. A read error is possible here, since a much larger clone lies one base away. V is TRBV5-1 and J is TRBJ1-5, with D hard to call. Germline V gene sequence: CDR1 SGHRS, CDR2 YFSETQ. Trimming left V 1 base short and J 3 bases short, with 8 bases between. CDR3 length equals 14 residues. CDR3 in DNA: TGCGCCAGCAGCTTGACCGGGATCAATCAGCCCCAGCATTTT. This sequence encodes CASSLTGINQPQHF.

In this sample, this clonotype turned up many times. The V gene is TRBV6-1, the J gene TRBJ1-1, with TRBD1 identical over 7 bases. Germline V gives CDR1 MNHNS, CDR2 SASEGT. With V trimmed by 7 bases and J by 0 bases, 5 bases remained unmatched. This CDR3 has 14 amino acids. The CDR3 is CASTPTGLNTEAFF. In nucleotides, the CDR3 is TGTGCCAGCACCCCGACAGGGTTGAACACTGAAGCTTTCTTT.

This clonotype was recorded at least ten times. The genes are TRBV29-1 and TRBJ1-2; D might be TRBD1 (5 bases). CDR1 is SQVTM, CDR2 ANQGSEA, per germline. The CDR3 is made up of 15 amino acids. With 1 base removed from V and 5 bases from J, the gap between germline ends came to 17 bases. The CDR3 sequence is CSVEVTGTGAYGYTF. The CDR3 DNA follows: TGCAGCGTTGAAGTTACCGGGACGGGAGCATATGGCTACACCTTC.

This clonotype was observed at least ten times. The chain recombines TRBV18 with TRBJ2-5; D is ambiguous. The CDR3 loop spans 13 amino acids. Trimming pared 3 bases from V and 2 bases from J, leaving 7 bases between. The germline CDR1 and CDR2 sequences are KGHSH and LQKENI. CDR3 bases: TGTGCCAGCTCACCCCGGTTACAAGAGACCCAGTACTTC. It specifies CASSPRLQETQYF.

This clonotype has at least ten counts. This chain links TRBV5-1 with TRBJ1-5; D is ambiguous. CDR1 and CDR2 from the germline V gene are SGHRS and YFSETQ. V lost 3 bases, J lost 6 bases, and 10 bases lay in between. The CDR3 covers 13 residues. In DNA, the CDR3 is TGCGCCAGCAGCTATGTATCGGGTCAGCCCCAGCATTTT. It is translated as CASSYVSGQPQHF.

The chain links TRBV7-2 to TRBJ1-2; D is unresolved. V shed 0 bases and J shed 2 bases, with 10 bases lying between them. The CDR3 is 15 residues long. Germline values: CDR1 SGHTA, CDR2 FQGNSA. CDR3 sequence reads: CASSLATGWNYGYTF. The CDR3 DNA follows: TGTGCCAGCAGCTTAGCAACGGGATGGAACTATGGCTACACCTTC.

This clonotype was observed at least ten times. The J gene is TRBJ2-2, the V gene TRBV7-3; D might be TRBD1 (6 bases). The length of the CDR3 is 15 residues. The V and J ends lost 4 bases and 6 bases respectively, with 15 bases between them. Germline values: CDR1 SGHTA, CDR2 FQGTGA. The CDR3 sequence is CASSSGGQFSGELFF. CDR3 DNA: TGTGCCAGCAGCTCAGGCGGACAGTTTTCCGGGGAGCTGTTTTTT.

This rearrangement joins TRBV5-4 to TRBJ2-1; 7 positions match TRBD2. There are 14 residues in the CDR3. Germline V lookup: CDR1 SGHNT, CDR2 YYREEE (reference sequence). Unmatched junction bases numbered 3, after V lost 0 bases and J lost 6 bases. The CDR3 DNA follows: TGTGCCAGCAGCTTGGGGGGACTAACCAATGAGCAGTTCTTC. Its protein product is CASSLGGLTNEQFF.

This clonotype came up a few times. This rearrangement joins TRBV2 to TRBJ2-3; D unresolved. V dropped 2 bases and J dropped 3 bases, with 15 bases sitting between them. CDR3 length: 16 amino acids. CDR1 and CDR2 from the germline V gene are SNHLY and FYNNEI. The CDR3 region has the DNA TGTGCCAGCAGTGAAAGGGTGGTTCCTTCAACAGATACGCAGTATTTT. Translated: CASSERVVPSTDTQYF.

This clonotype came up once. This may be a read error, as it is one base from a much larger clone. The chain recombines TRBV10-3 with TRBJ2-2; tentative D call: TRBD1 (6 bases). The CDR3 spans 17 residues. Germline V gene sequence: CDR1 ENHRY, CDR2 SYGVKD. The CDR3 DNA reads as TGTGCCATCAGCGGTGGCAGGGGACACTCGAACACCGGGAAGCTGTTTTTT. It encodes CAISGGRGHSNTGKLFF.

This clonotype turned up a few times. The chain employs TRBV19 and TRBJ1-1; 7 bases agree with TRBD1. The CDR3 extends over 12 amino acids. V lost 6 bases to trimming and J lost 3 bases; unmatched junction nucleotides: 1. CDR1 LNHDA and CDR2 SQIVND come from the germline V gene (reference sequence). The chain's CDR3 is CASRTGYTEAFF. The CDR3 region has the DNA TGTGCCAGTAGGACAGGGTACACTGAAGCTTTCTTT.

The CDR3 DNA reads TGTGCCAGCAGTGACTCAGGATATGGCACAGATACGCAGTATTTT. This codes for CASSDSGYGTDTQYF. The J gene is TRBJ2-3, the V gene TRBV6-4; no reliable D call. Germline V gene lookup returns CDR1 MRHNA and CDR2 SNTAGT. This CDR3 region has 15 residues. Trimming cost V 0 bases and J 1 base, with 8 bases left between them.

This clonotype was counted ten times or more. The chain has TRBV5-1 and TRBJ2-3; possibly TRBD1 or TRBD2 for D (6 bases each). Germline V CDR1 and CDR2: SGHRS, YFSETQ. This CDR3 has 17 residues. Trimming cost V 3 bases and J 2 bases, with 19 bases left between them. This chain's CDR3 is CASSSRGPGVYTDTQYF. The CDR3 DNA reads TGCGCCAGCAGCTCTCGGGGGCCGGGGGTATACACAGATACGCAGTATTTT.

This clonotype appeared a few times. This rearrangement joins TRBV28 to TRBJ2-2; TRBD1 aligns across 9 bases. Germline V gene data show CDR1 as MDHEN and CDR2 as SYDVKM. Germline trimming cut 2 bases from V and 7 bases from J; bases unmatched to any gene: 5. CDR3 length equals 15 residues. CDR3 bases: TGTGCCAGCAGTTTACAGGACAGGGGTGGCGGGGAGCTGTTTTTT. Translated: CASSLQDRGGGELFF.

This clonotype was seen only a few times. V usage is TRBV19 and J usage is TRBJ1-1; D is perhaps TRBD1 (5 bases). The CDR3 spans 12 residues. CDR1 is LNHDA and CDR2 is SQIVND in the germline V gene (reference sequence). With 8 bases removed from V and 6 bases from J, the gap between germline ends came to 13 bases. The CDR3 region is CASGAPRSEAFF. CDR3 in DNA: TGTGCCAGTGGGGCCCCCAGGTCTGAAGCTTTCTTT.

Concerning this clonotype: One end of the junction does not line up with germline, which may come from a read error. V and J are TRBV7-7 and TRBJ2-1; 7 bases are shared with TRBD2. This CDR3 comprises 15 residues. CDR1 is SSHAT, CDR2 FNYEAQ, per germline (reference sequence). As DNA, the CDR3 is TGTGCTAGCAGCCCTGGGGGGGTAGCGAGCGGTGAGCAGTTCTTC. Protein sequence: CASSPGGVASGEQFF.

The sample holds a few counts of this clonotype. V usage is TRBV27 and J usage is TRBJ2-7; the D gene is possibly TRBD1 (6 bases). Germline V gene data show CDR1 as MNHEY and CDR2 as SMNVEV (reference sequence). V lost 5 bases and J lost 2, with 16 bases in between. This CDR3 is 15 amino acids long. Here the CDR3 reads CASSPIPGQTYEQYF. The CDR3 DNA sequence: TGTGCCAGCAGTCCAATACCAGGACAGACCTACGAGCAGTACTTC.

This clonotype was seen ten or more times. The chain uses TRBV6-1 and TRBJ1-5; D ambiguous. This CDR3 comprises 19 residues. CDR1 MNHNS and CDR2 SASEGT come from the germline V gene. Trimming left V 0 bases short and J 0 bases short, with 18 bases between. DNA of the CDR3: TGTGCCAGCAGTGAAGCCCGTCTAGCAGGCGGTCATAGCAATCAGCCCCAGCATTTT. It codes for CASSEARLAGGHSNQPQHF.

This clonotype was seen at least ten times. This chain joins TRBV12-3 or TRBV12-4 and TRBJ2-1, with D possibly TRBD2 on 5 matching bases. The CDR3 is made up of 12 amino acids. With 6 bases removed from V and 7 bases from J, the gap between germline ends came to 10 bases. The CDR3 DNA reads as TGTGCCAGCAGCCAGACTACGAATGAGCAGTTCTTC. As protein: CASSQTTNEQFF.